The entry below describes one T cell receptor beta chain. Its antigen is still unknown. cDNA specific to TCR beta was made from 500 ng of total RNA, with a constant-region primer employed for priming. Library construction for TCR beta comprised three nested multiplex PCR rounds performed with slightly modified ARM-PCR. TRBV1-TRBV30 forward primers paired with a C-beta reverse primer drove the first two PCR rounds, roughly 10 cycles each. MiXCR was run by TCRdb on the multiplex PCR reads, yielding one entry per CDR3 protein. The table records fewer than 110,000 distinct CDR3 sequences, 65% to 75% of them present only once. This sample was taken from a study of tumor-infiltrating lymphocytes in primary liver carcinoma. Findings and caveats of the study: It was tumor-adjacent and tumor-blood pairs that overlapped less than tumor region pairs did. Only about 7.5-25% of top clones occurred in every one of the five tumor regions.

Unsorted bulk tissue (roughly 19-31 mg) underwent RNA and DNA co-extraction. All patients had surgically resected primary liver carcinoma. The V end was cut by 9 bases, the J end by 8 bases, with 13 bases between. CDR3 size: 11 residues. V usage is TRBV12-3 or TRBV12-4 and J usage is TRBJ1-1; no firm D call. The sequence derives from an older woman with primary liver carcinoma and hepatitis B virus infection. Material for sequencing was liver tumor tissue from sampling region 2. Documented subset: tumor region T2, inferior pole. CDR3: CARSVTVEAFF. The DNA for the CDR3 is TGTGCCAGGAGCGTCACAGTGGAAGCTTTCTTT.